One TCR beta chain is described in this entry. This specimen comes from a study of shared clonotypes between healthy human individuals. Per germline, CDR1 SGHAT and CDR2 FQNNGV. The CDR3 has 16 amino acids. V was pared by 5 bases and J by 5 bases, with 19 bases between. The authors split each subset's genomic DNA evenly across several immunoSEQ plates. The protocol was immunoSEQ multiplex PCR, while the TCRdb copy is restricted to in-frame clones and leaves out a portion. The sample comprises over a million clones, about 98.5% of which are singletons, and over 0.3% rests with the top ten. The V gene is TRBV11-2, the J gene TRBJ2-1, with D hard to call. The receptor comes from a man younger than 40 in good health. The sample comprised naive CD4+ T cells sorted from blood. The subset is: CD45RA+ positively selected. The CDR3 nucleotides are TGTGCCAGCAGCCGCCGACAAGGGCTCCACAACAATGAGCAGTTCTTC. Encoded protein: CASSRRQGLHNNEQFF.